This T cell receptor beta chain was identified in a study of PD-L1 blockade in urothelial cancer. In the study overall: The researchers analyzed blood 3 weeks (second dose) and 6 weeks after treatment start. Overall study results and limits: Durable benefit was linked to greater 3-week expansion of tumor-associated blood clones.

Germline assignment: CDR1 MNHNY and CDR2 SVGAGI (reference sequence). CDR3 size: 15 residues. V shed 7 bases, J shed 0 bases, and the junction held 8 bases outside the gene matches. The patients had locally advanced or metastatic urothelial carcinoma. Details on this clone: The antigen is undetermined.

Synthetically made TCR analog templates were put into each PCR as spikes. Some clones are missing from TCRdb's copy, which holds only in-frame ones; the method was immunoSEQ multiplex PCR. The sample consists of around 100,000 clones, around 82% of them appearing once. The sample here was PBMCs, taken around atezolizumab (anti-PD-L1) treatment. The TCR originated in a man aged 45 to 65 with urothelial cancer. The chain is built from TRBV6-6 and TRBJ2-7; 8 bases are a match to TRBD2. The CDR3 sequence: CASTNTGTSSYEQYF. CDR3 DNA sequence: TGTGCCAGCACCAACACGGGGACTAGCTCCTACGAGCAGTACTTC.